In this sample, the clone carrying this TCR beta chain turned up many times. The antigen remains unidentified. TCRdb itself ran the reads through MiXCR, one entry per CDR3 protein. The table includes some 400,000 distinct CDR3 sequences, approximately 31% detected once. Germline assignment: CDR1 SGHTA and CDR2 FQGNSA. The CDR3 is made up of 12 amino acids. J was trimmed by 12 bases and V by 4 bases; bases with no gene match: 6. The data are from a study of T cell repertoires in cytomegalovirus infection. Study outcomes and limitations: Dominating the ex vivo response were HLA-C-restricted CMV-specific TCR beta clonotypes. Identification of carriers of CMV plus the relevant HLA was performed using cumulative public TCR beta family frequency.

J is TRBJ2-1 and V is TRBV7-2; 7 positions agree with TRBD2. The origin of this receptor is a human donor in good health (CMV status not recorded). Some clones in this sample may be carry-over from other donors' samples. Sequenced input: PBMCs. The CDR3 sequence is CASSYNSGGQFF. DNA of the CDR3: TGTGCCAGCAGCTACAACTCGGGGGGGCAGTTCTTC.